The 10 T cell receptor beta chains given below trace back to one sample, sequenced in a study of regulatory T cells in long-lasting Graves disease. Combining iRepertoire HTBI primers with Arm-PCR of CDR3 regions, the authors built TCR beta libraries. TCRdb re-analysed the multiplex PCR reads in MiXCR, keeping a single row per CDR3 protein. This table has 350,000 to 550,000 distinct CDR3 sequences, about 16% appearing once. Time point given: newly diagnosed GD, antithyroid drugs for less than 3 months. The TCR library used RNA extracted from PBMCs. This sample also appeared in a second study, on T cells in Graves' hyperthyroidism and ophthalmopathy.

This specimen consisted of peripheral blood mononuclear cells (PBMCs), obtained at new diagnosis, from a patient treated with antithyroid drugs. Receptors originate from a woman aged 30 to 39 with Graves disease.

This clonotype was detected only a few times. V is TRBV9 and J is TRBJ2-5; 9 positions agree with TRBD2. This CDR3 has 16 residues. Germline V gene sequence: CDR1 SGDLS, CDR2 YYNGEE. Trimming took 0 bases from V and 4 from J; bases not matched to a gene: 7. CDR3 bases: TGTGCCAGCAGCGTAGGGGGCGGGAGGGCCTCAGAGACCCAGTACTTC. It yields the protein CASSVGGGRASETQYF. Based on the CDR3 plus reference TRBV9 and TRBJ2-5, the full variable domain is DSGVTQTPKHLITATGQRVTLRCSPRSGDLSVYWYQQSLDQGLQFLIQYYNGEERAKGNILERFSAQQFPDLHSELNLSSLELGDSALYFCASSVGGGRASETQYFGPGTRLLVL.

This clonotype showed up just a few times. The rearrangement joins TRBV15 to TRBJ2-2, with 10 bases matching TRBD2. CDR3 length equals 19 residues. Germline lookup yields CDR1 LNHNV and CDR2 YYDKDF (reference sequence). Losses at the gene ends were 1 base for V and 5 bases for J; bases not matched to a gene: 13. CDR3 amino acids: CATSRAPKVAGGGTGELFF. In DNA form, the CDR3 reads TGTGCCACCAGCAGAGCCCCAAAGGTAGCGGGAGGTGGTACCGGGGAGCTGTTTTTT.

This clonotype has more than one count but fewer than ten. This chain links TRBV4-1 with TRBJ2-1; D gene ambiguous. CDR3 length equals 14 residues. Trimming pared 4 bases from V and 10 bases from J, leaving 17 bases between. Germline loops: CDR1 MGHRA, CDR2 YSYEKL. CDR3 in DNA: TGCGCCAGCAGCCTAGCAACCCACCTCGGGGAGCAGTTCTTC. Amino acid sequence: CASSLATHLGEQFF.

The chain employs TRBV30 and TRBJ1-2, with TRBD1 as a possible D gene (5 bases). Trimming pared 2 bases from V and 5 bases from J, leaving 12 bases between. CDR3 length: 13 amino acids. Looked up from germline, CDR1 is GTSNPN and CDR2 is SVGIG (reference sequence). CDR3 sequence (DNA): TGTGCCTGGAGTTTCCTGGGGGGATATGGCTACACCTTC. As protein: CAWSFLGGYGYTF.

Note on this clonotype: A much bigger clone sits one base away, suggesting this may be a read error. Given the absence of the conserved phenylalanine or tryptophan at the CDR3 end, a read error is likely. The V and J genes are TRBV27 and TRBJ1-6; the D gene is possibly TRBD1 (6 bases). V lost 7 bases to trimming and J lost 7 bases, with 11 bases between them. Per germline, CDR1 MNHEY and CDR2 SMNVEV (reference sequence). The CDR3 consists of 13 residues. This CDR3 reads CASTWGLNSPLHL. The DNA for the CDR3 is TGTGCCAGCACTTGGGGGCTAAATTCACCCCTCCACCTT.

In this sample, this clonotype turned up a few times. Germline is not matched at one junction end, which may reflect a read error. The chain combines TRBV27 with TRBJ2-6, with TRBD1 matching over 7 bases. The CDR3 contains 16 residues. Germline V gives CDR1 MNHEY, CDR2 SMNVEV (reference sequence). CDR3 nucleotides: TGTGCCAGCACATTGAACAGGGGTTCTGGGGCCAACGTCCCGACTTTC. Amino acid sequence: CASTLNRGSGANVPTF.

The chain recombines TRBV27 with TRBJ2-6; 13 bases match TRBD2. Germline assignment: CDR1 MNHEY and CDR2 SMNVEV (reference sequence). The CDR3 extends over 19 amino acids. J gave up 1 base and V 5 bases, and 8 bases lay outside the gene matches. The CDR3 is CASSPSTSGRPSGANVLTF. The CDR3 coding sequence is TGTGCCAGCAGTCCATCGACTAGCGGGAGGCCGTCTGGGGCCAACGTCCTGACTTTC.

This clonotype has only one observation. This chain uses TRBV6-1 with TRBJ2-2; D might be TRBD1 (5 bases). Germline lookup yields CDR1 MNHNS and CDR2 SASEGT. The CDR3 loop spans 14 amino acids. The V end was cut by 5 bases, the J end by 3 bases, with 10 bases between. As DNA, the CDR3 is TGTGCCAGCAGTCGACAGACCTACACCGGGGAGCTGTTTTTT. It is translated as CASSRQTYTGELFF.

This clonotype has ten or more counts. The genes are TRBV20-1 and TRBJ2-7, with TRBD2 matching over 7 bases. Unmatched junction bases numbered 2, after V lost 0 bases and J lost 3 bases. From germline, CDR1 is DFQATT and CDR2 SNEGSKA (reference sequence). The CDR3 has 13 residues. The CDR3 loop is CSARDTGGYEQYF. The CDR3 nucleotides read TGCAGTGCTAGAGATACGGGGGGCTACGAGCAGTACTTC.

This clonotype was picked up many times. The CDR3, as DNA: TGTGCCAGCAGTTACTCGGTTGGTACGGGAAGGCAAGAGACCCAGTACTTC. Translated: CASSYSVGTGRQETQYF. The J gene is TRBJ2-5, the V gene TRBV6-5; D perhaps matches TRBD2 (5 bases). This CDR3 has 17 residues. Germline V gene lookup returns CDR1 MNHEY and CDR2 SVGAGI. Trimming took off 0 bases at V and 2 bases at J, with 16 bases between the two ends.